These 21 T cell receptor beta chains originate from one sample sequenced in a study of shared clonotypes between healthy human individuals. TCRdb's table, derived via immunoSEQ multiplex PCR, lists solely in-frame clones and lacks some. The sample holds about 1.4 million clones, approximately 96% seen once. The sample taken for sequencing was naive CD4+ T cells sorted from blood. Regarding subset: CD45RA+ positively selected. These receptors came from a man aged 25 to 45 in good health.

The gene calls are TRBV6-4 and TRBJ2-4; TRBD2 matches at 9 bases. The CDR3 covers 14 residues. Looked up from germline, CDR1 is MRHNA and CDR2 is SNTAGT. V shed 4 bases and J 9 bases; nucleotides not matched to a gene: 7. The CDR3, as DNA: TGTGCCAGCAGTGTGGTAGCGGGAGTGAGCATTCAGTACTTC. This gives the protein CASSVVAGVSIQYF.

The rearrangement links TRBV5-1 to TRBJ2-1, with a possible D match to TRBD1 (6 bases). CDR1 SGHRS and CDR2 YFSETQ come from the germline V gene. V dropped 6 bases and J dropped 6 bases, with 10 bases sitting between them. CDR3 size: 12 residues. The CDR3 here is CASNRDINEQFF. CDR3 in DNA: TGCGCCAGCAACCGGGACATCAATGAGCAGTTCTTC.

The chain joins TRBV15 to TRBJ2-5, with 11 bases fitting TRBD2. Looked up from germline, CDR1 is LNHNV and CDR2 is YYDKDF (reference sequence). J gave up 1 base and V 3 bases, and 7 bases lay outside the gene matches. The CDR3 sequence is 17 residues long. CDR3 coding DNA: TGTGCCACCAGCAGGGACCCGGGACTAGCGGTCCAAGAGACCCAGTACTTC. Protein product: CATSRDPGLAVQETQYF.

The chain joins TRBV18 to TRBJ2-3; D gene uncertain. The CDR3 spans 14 residues. Germline CDR1 and CDR2: KGHSH and LQKENI. V was trimmed by 3 bases and J by 1 base, leaving 8 bases between them. The CDR3 region has the DNA TGTGCCAGCTCACCCCTCCTCCGCACAGATACGCAGTATTTT. It yields the protein CASSPLLRTDTQYF.

V is TRBV5-1 and J is TRBJ2-3, with D possibly being TRBD1 (6 bases). The CDR3 loop spans 13 amino acids. Germline V gene sequence: CDR1 SGHRS, CDR2 YFSETQ. V was shortened by 3 bases and J by 6 bases, with 11 bases between the two germline ends. The CDR3 loop is CASSSAGDDTQYF. Here the CDR3 DNA reads TGCGCCAGCAGCTCGGCAGGGGATGATACGCAGTATTTT.

The gene calls are TRBV5-1 and TRBJ1-2; a possible D gene is TRBD1 (6 bases). The germline V and J ends were trimmed by 6 bases and 7 bases, with 19 bases remaining between them. The CDR3 sequence is 14 residues long. The germline V gene has CDR1 SGHRS and CDR2 YFSETQ. The CDR3 nucleotides are TGCGCCAGCACACTCACCCCGGGGGGCGGTGGCTACACCTTC. It encodes CASTLTPGGGGYTF. Based on the CDR3 plus reference TRBV5-1 and TRBJ1-2, the full variable domain is KAGVTQTPRYLIKTRGQQVTLSCSPISGHRSVSWYQQTPGQGLQFLFEYFSETQRNKGNFPGRFSGRQFSNSRSEMNVSTLELGDSALYLCASTLTPGGGGYTFGSGTRLTVV.

The rearrangement uses TRBV18 and TRBJ1-1; D possibly corresponds to TRBD1 (6 bases). The length of the CDR3 is 16 residues. The germline gives CDR1 KGHSH, CDR2 LQKENI. Trimming cost V 4 bases and J 0 bases, with 15 bases left between them. CDR3 loop: CASSRRGGPMNTEAFF. Written as DNA, the CDR3 is TGTGCCAGCTCACGACGAGGGGGGCCGATGAACACTGAAGCTTTCTTT.

Regarding this clone: This sample also contains other DNA sequences that code for the same CDR3. The rearrangement joins TRBV29-1 to TRBJ2-3; 7 nucleotides line up with TRBD1. Germline V lookup: CDR1 SQVTM, CDR2 ANQGSEA. This CDR3 region has 12 residues. V dropped 6 bases and J dropped 3; count of bases not matched to a gene: 3. Here the CDR3 reads CSVRRGTDTQYF. Written as DNA, the CDR3 is TGCAGCGTCCGCAGGGGGACAGATACGCAGTATTTT.

The chain uses TRBV6-1 and TRBJ1-2, with D possibly being TRBD1 (6 bases). Germline lookup yields CDR1 MNHNS and CDR2 SASEGT. The V end was cut by 4 bases, the J end by 8 bases, with 20 bases between. This CDR3 region has 15 residues. The CDR3 DNA sequence: TGTGCCAGCAGTGTCGCACTAACAGGGTTTGTCGGCTACACCTTC. It specifies CASSVALTGFVGYTF.

The rearrangement uses TRBV29-1 and TRBJ2-5, with TRBD2 matching 12 bases. Trimming removed 6 bases from V and 1 base from J; junction bases left unmatched: 6. Germline loops: CDR1 SQVTM, CDR2 ANQGSEA. The CDR3 is 15 residues long. The CDR3, as DNA: TGCAGCGTCAACGGACTAGCGGGGCCCCAAGAGACCCAGTACTTC. It codes for CSVNGLAGPQETQYF.

This chain uses TRBV25-1 with TRBJ2-3, with TRBD1 matching over 9 bases. CDR3 length: 13 residues. V trimming: 9 bases; J trimming: 6 bases; junction bases outside the gene matches: 7. Germline assignment: CDR1 MGHDK and CDR2 SYGVNS. The CDR3 sequence is CASGTGPGDTQYF. CDR3 DNA sequence: TGTGCCAGTGGGACAGGGCCTGGCGATACGCAGTATTTT.

The chain carries TRBV27 and TRBJ2-7; possible D gene TRBD1, 5 bases. The germline gives CDR1 MNHEY, CDR2 SMNVEV (reference sequence). The germline V and J ends were trimmed by 5 bases and 9 bases, with 20 bases remaining between them. The CDR3 extends over 14 amino acids. CDR3 in amino acids: CASSELLGAGWQYF. CDR3 nucleotides: TGTGCCAGCAGTGAACTTCTTGGGGCTGGGTGGCAGTACTTC.

The rearrangement uses TRBV28 and TRBJ2-2; the D gene could be TRBD1 or TRBD2 (5 bases each). V was shortened by 6 bases and J by 4 bases, with 18 bases between the two germline ends. There are 16 residues in the CDR3. The V gene's germline CDR1 is MDHEN and CDR2 SYDVKM. CDR3 region: CASRPTGPSLTGELFF. As DNA, the CDR3 is TGTGCCAGCAGACCAACGGGACCAAGCCTCACCGGGGAGCTGTTTTTT.

The gene calls are TRBV28 and TRBJ2-7; TRBD2 is a possible D gene (5 bases). Trimming stripped 5 bases from V and 2 bases from J, with 13 bases between. The CDR3 covers 14 residues. Germline CDR1 MDHEN, CDR2 SYDVKM. The CDR3 DNA reads as TGTGCCAGCAGTCCCCCGAGCGGCCCCTACGAGCAGTACTTC. Protein: CASSPPSGPYEQYF.

The chain recombines TRBV9 with TRBJ1-2; 7 bases fit TRBD1. Germline V gives CDR1 SGDLS, CDR2 YYNGEE. CDR3 length: 15 amino acids. Trimming at V came to 0 bases and at J to 4 bases, leaving 6 bases not matched to a gene. The chain's CDR3 is CASSVDPGGIYGYTF. CDR3 coding DNA: TGTGCCAGCAGCGTAGACCCAGGGGGTATCTATGGCTACACCTTC.

The CDR3 DNA is TGTGCCAGCAGCAGGACCCTCCTACCGGGGGAGCTGTTTTTT. Encoded protein: CASSRTLLPGELFF. The rearrangement links TRBV6-6 to TRBJ2-2; the D is unclear. Germline CDR1 and CDR2: MNHNY and SVGAGI (reference sequence). The CDR3 totals 14 residues. Trimming took 6 bases from V and 8 from J, leaving 16 bases between them.

This chain uses TRBV2 with TRBJ2-2; 10 nucleotides match TRBD1. Germline lookup yields CDR1 SNHLY and CDR2 FYNNEI. V lost 4 bases, J lost 8 bases, and 13 bases stayed unmatched. The CDR3 runs 17 residues. CDR3 nucleotide sequence: TGTGCCAGCAGTGGCGAGGGGACAGGGGTCCTCCCGGGGGAGCTGTTTTTT. It translates to CASSGEGTGVLPGELFF. Full variable domain (remainder filled in from reference TRBV2 and TRBJ2-2): EPEVTQTPSHQVTQMGQEVILRCVPISNHLYFYWYRQILGQKVEFLVSFYNNEISEKSEIFDDQFSVERPDGSNFTLKIRSTKLEDSAMYFCASSGEGTGVLPGELFFGEGSRLTVL.

V and J are TRBV7-2 and TRBJ2-7, with 12 bases lining up with TRBD2. The CDR3 has 18 amino acids. Losses at the gene ends were 0 bases for V and 4 bases for J; bases not matched to a gene: 10. Germline loops: CDR1 SGHTA, CDR2 FQGNSA. DNA for the CDR3: TGTGCCAGCAGCTTAGCCGCGCTAGCGGGAGGGCGTCGGTACGAGCAGTACTTC. It translates to CASSLAALAGGRRYEQYF. The whole variable domain, remainder taken from reference TRBV7-2 and TRBJ2-7, is GAGVSQSPSNKVTEKGKDVELRCDPISGHTALYWYRQSLGQGLEFLIYFQGNSAPDKSGLPSDRFSAERTGGSVSTLTIQRTQQEDSAVYLCASSLAALAGGRRYEQYFGPGTRLTVT.

The chain carries TRBV7-8 and TRBJ2-7, with D possibly being TRBD1 (6 bases). V gave up 3 bases and J gave up 3 bases, with 12 bases separating them. Per the germline V gene, CDR1 is SGHVS and CDR2 is FQNEAQ. The CDR3 is 14 amino acids. The CDR3 is CASSFLPTGYEQYF. The CDR3 DNA follows: TGTGCCAGCAGCTTTCTACCGACAGGCTACGAGCAGTACTTC.

The rearrangement links TRBV29-1 to TRBJ2-1; 7 positions match TRBD1. The trim removed 0 bases at V and 8 bases at J, leaving 4 bases unmatched. This CDR3 contains 13 residues. Germline CDR1 and CDR2: SQVTM and ANQGSEA. The CDR3 loop is CSVEDPQGDEQFF. Written as DNA, the CDR3 is TGCAGCGTTGAAGACCCGCAGGGGGATGAGCAGTTCTTC.

V is TRBV19 and J is TRBJ2-1; D gene unclear. The CDR3 loop spans 11 amino acids. CDR1 is LNHDA, CDR2 SQIVND, per germline (reference sequence). Deletions cut 4 bases from V and 12 bases from J, with 10 bases between. The CDR3 region has the DNA TGTGCCAGTAGTAAATTCCAGTTGCAGTTCTTC. Encoded protein: CASSKFQLQFF.